Given below is one T cell receptor beta chain in context. The antigen is undetermined. In this CDR3 the conserved last residue, phenylalanine or tryptophan, is missing, so a read error is likely. The CDR3 contains 15 residues. Germline CDR1 reads KGHDR; CDR2 reads SFDVKD. V was cut by 3 bases and J by 1 base, with 11 bases left in between. The record originates from a study of blood T cells in healthy people across ages. General observations from the study: PBMCs that were unsorted prevented a conclusive naive versus antigen-experienced comparison. Not knowing donor CMV status may have confounded expanded clonotype changes. Total diversity from one million sequenced T cells was likely underestimated.

Next came a second PCR, run for roughly 6 to 11 cycles, which used a sample-barcoded 5' primer along with a J-beta primer mix. TCRdb re-called the 5' RACE reads through MiXCR, storing one row per CDR3 protein. The table lists 1.5 million to 2 million distinct CDR3 sequences, less than 50% of them singletons. Aged roughly 6 to 90, donors were systemically healthy Caucasians from Russia. The material sequenced was blood. This clonotype originated in a middle-aged woman in good health. The chain is built from TRBV24-1 and TRBJ2-5; D may correspond to TRBD1 or TRBD2 (5 bases each). The CDR3 here is CATSDAQGVQETQYS. The DNA of the CDR3 is TGTGCCACCAGTGATGCGCAGGGAGTCCAAGAGACCCAGTACTCC.